The T cell receptor (beta chain) described here comes from a study of T cell changes during pregnancy in multiple sclerosis. V lost 4 bases to trimming and J lost 6 bases; unmatched junction nucleotides: 3. There are 15 residues in the CDR3. CDR1 and CDR2 (germline): SGHNT, YYREEE (reference sequence). Generated by immunoSEQ multiplex PCR, the TCRdb table keeps only in-frame clones and is missing some. This sample yields more than 85,000 clones, of which approximately 94% are seen a single time; approximately 1% belongs to the top ten. The sequencing here drew on peripheral blood, taken before pregnancy. This chain joins TRBV5-4 and TRBJ2-1, with 14 positions matching TRBD2. The sequence came from a female donor with multiple sclerosis, enrolled in a pregnancy study. The CDR3 region is CASSPTSGRGNEQFF. The CDR3 DNA sequence: TGTGCCAGCAGCCCGACTAGCGGGAGGGGCAATGAGCAGTTCTTC.